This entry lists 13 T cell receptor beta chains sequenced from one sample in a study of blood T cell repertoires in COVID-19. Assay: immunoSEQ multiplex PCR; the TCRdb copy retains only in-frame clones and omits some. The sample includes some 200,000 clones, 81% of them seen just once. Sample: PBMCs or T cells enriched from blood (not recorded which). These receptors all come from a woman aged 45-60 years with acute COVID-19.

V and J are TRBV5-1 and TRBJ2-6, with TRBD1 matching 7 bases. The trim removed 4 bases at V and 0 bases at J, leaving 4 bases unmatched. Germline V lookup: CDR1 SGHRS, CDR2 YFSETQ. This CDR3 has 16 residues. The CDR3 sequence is CASSRDRSSGANVLTF. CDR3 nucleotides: TGCGCCAGCAGCCGGGACAGAAGCTCTGGGGCCAACGTCCTGACTTTC. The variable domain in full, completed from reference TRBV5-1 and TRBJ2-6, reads KAGVTQTPRYLIKTRGQQVTLSCSPISGHRSVSWYQQTPGQGLQFLFEYFSETQRNKGNFPGRFSGRQFSNSRSEMNVSTLELGDSALYLCASSRDRSSGANVLTFGAGSRLTVL.

CDR3: CASSLERAGHQNIQYF. The CDR3 coding sequence is TGTGCCAGCAGCTTAGAACGGGCGGGTCATCAAAACATTCAGTACTTC. The rearrangement uses TRBV11-2 and TRBJ2-4, with D possibly being TRBD2 (5 bases). V was clipped by 0 bases and J by 5 bases, with 14 bases between them. CDR1 and CDR2 from the germline V gene are SGHAT and FQNNGV. The CDR3 sequence is 16 residues long.

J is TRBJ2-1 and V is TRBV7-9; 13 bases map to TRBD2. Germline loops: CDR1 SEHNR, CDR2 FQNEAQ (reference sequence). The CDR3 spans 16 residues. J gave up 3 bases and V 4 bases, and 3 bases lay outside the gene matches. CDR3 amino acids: CASSSGTSGNYNEQFF. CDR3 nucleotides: TGTGCCAGCAGCTCTGGGACTAGCGGGAACTACAATGAGCAGTTCTTC. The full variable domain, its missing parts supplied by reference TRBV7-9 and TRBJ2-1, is DTGVSQNPRHKITKRGQNVTFRCDPISEHNRLYWYRQTLGQGPEFLTYFQNEAQLEKSRLLSDRFSAERPKGSFSTLEIQRTEQGDSAMYLCASSSGTSGNYNEQFFGPGTRLTVL.

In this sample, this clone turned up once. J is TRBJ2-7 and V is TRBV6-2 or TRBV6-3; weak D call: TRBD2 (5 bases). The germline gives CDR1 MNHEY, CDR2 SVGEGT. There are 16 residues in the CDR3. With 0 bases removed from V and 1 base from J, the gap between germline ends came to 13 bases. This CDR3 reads CASSYSKASNSYEQYF. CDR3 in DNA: TGTGCCAGCAGTTACTCGAAAGCTAGCAATTCCTACGAGCAGTACTTC.

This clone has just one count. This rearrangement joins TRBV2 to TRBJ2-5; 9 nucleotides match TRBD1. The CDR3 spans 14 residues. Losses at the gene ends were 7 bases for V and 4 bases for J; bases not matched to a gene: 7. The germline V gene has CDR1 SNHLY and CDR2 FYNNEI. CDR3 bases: TGTGCCAGCACCAAACAGGGGGCTGGAGAGACCCAGTACTTC. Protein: CASTKQGAGETQYF.

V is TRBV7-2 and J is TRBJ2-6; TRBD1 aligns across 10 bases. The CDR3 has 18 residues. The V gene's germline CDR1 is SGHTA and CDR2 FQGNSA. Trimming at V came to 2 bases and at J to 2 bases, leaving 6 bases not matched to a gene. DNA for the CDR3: TGTGCCAGCAGCTTACCCGGGACAGGGGTAACTGGGGCCAACGTCCTGACTTTC. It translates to CASSLPGTGVTGANVLTF.

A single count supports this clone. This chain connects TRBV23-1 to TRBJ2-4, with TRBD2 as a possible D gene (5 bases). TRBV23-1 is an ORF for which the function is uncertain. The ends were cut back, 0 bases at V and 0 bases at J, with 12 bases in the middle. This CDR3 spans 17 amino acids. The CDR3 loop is CASSQSQRGLAKNIQYF. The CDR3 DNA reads TGCGCCAGCAGTCAATCCCAAAGAGGACTAGCCAAAAACATTCAGTACTTC.

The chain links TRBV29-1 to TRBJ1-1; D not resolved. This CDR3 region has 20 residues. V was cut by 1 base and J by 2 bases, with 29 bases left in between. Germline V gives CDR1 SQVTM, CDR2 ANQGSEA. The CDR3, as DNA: TGCAGCGTTGAAGTCCCTACTTGGTTTCCCCCACTTGGTGGTAACACTGAAGCTTTCTTT. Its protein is CSVEVPTWFPPLGGNTEAFF. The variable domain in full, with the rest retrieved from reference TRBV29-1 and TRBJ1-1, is SAVISQKPSRDICQRGTSLTIQCQVDSQVTMMFWYRQQPGQSLTLIATANQGSEATYESGFVIDKFPISRPNLTFSTLTVSNMSPEDSSIYLCSVEVPTWFPPLGGNTEAFFGQGTRLTVV.

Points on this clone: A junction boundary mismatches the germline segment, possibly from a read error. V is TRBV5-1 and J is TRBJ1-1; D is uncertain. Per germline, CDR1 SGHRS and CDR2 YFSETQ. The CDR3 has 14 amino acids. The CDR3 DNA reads TGCGCCAGCAGCTTGGTATCGGGGAACCCTGAAGCTTTCTTT. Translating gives CASSLVSGNPEAFF.

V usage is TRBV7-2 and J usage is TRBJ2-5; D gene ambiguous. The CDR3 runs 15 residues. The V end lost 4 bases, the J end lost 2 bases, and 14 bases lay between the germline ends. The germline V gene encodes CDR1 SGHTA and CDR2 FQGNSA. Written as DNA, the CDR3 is TGTGCCAGCAGCTCCATGAGGTGGATACAAGAGACCCAGTACTTC. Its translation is CASSSMRWIQETQYF.

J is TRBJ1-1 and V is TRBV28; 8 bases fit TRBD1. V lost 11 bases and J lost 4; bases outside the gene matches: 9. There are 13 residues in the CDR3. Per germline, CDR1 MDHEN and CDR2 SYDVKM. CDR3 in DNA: TGTGCCGCTAAGACAGGGGAAGTCACTGAAGCTTTCTTT. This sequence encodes CAAKTGEVTEAFF.

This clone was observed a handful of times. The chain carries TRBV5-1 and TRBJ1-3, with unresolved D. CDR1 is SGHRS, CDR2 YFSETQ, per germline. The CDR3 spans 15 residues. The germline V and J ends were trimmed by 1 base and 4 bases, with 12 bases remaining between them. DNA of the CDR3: TGCGCCAGCAGCTTGACCCCTGGTGCGGGAAACACCATATATTTT. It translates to CASSLTPGAGNTIYF.

CDR3: CASSFNGGYNEQFF. The CDR3 nucleotides are TGTGCCAGCAGTTTTAACGGGGGATACAATGAGCAGTTCTTC. V gene TRBV27 combines with J gene TRBJ2-1, with D maybe TRBD2 (6 bases). The ends were cut back, 3 bases at V and 4 bases at J, with 10 bases in the middle. CDR1 is MNHEY and CDR2 is SMNVEV in the germline V gene (reference sequence). CDR3 length: 14 residues.